This T cell receptor beta chain was captured in a study of cytotoxic CD8 clonotypes in ibrutinib-treated CLL. The overall study: The study recorded mean values of approximately 260,000 productive templates and tens of thousands of productive rearrangements per sample. Overall study results and limits: Baseline values of clonality outstripped age-matched healthy donors and followed circulating CD8+ T-cell counts. Clonality increased at ibrutinib response, then returned toward baseline at progression.

Repertoires were generated with immunoSEQ multiplex PCR, while TCRdb's copy carries only in-frame clones and drops some. The profile covers tens of thousands of clones, with around 72% appearing a single time and approximately 6.9% taken by the ten largest. PBMCs that had been cryopreserved were the source of 1.5 to 2 micrograms of genomic DNA for TCR beta libraries. Of note for this clone: Its specificity is unknown.

V lost 6 bases and J 6 bases, leaving 20 bases between the germline ends. The CDR3 is 15 residues long. In germline, CDR1 is GTSNPN, CDR2 SVGIG (reference sequence). This TCR was recovered from a human donor with chronic lymphocytic leukemia. This chain joins TRBV30 and TRBJ1-4; the D gene is possibly TRBD1 (5 bases). Sample: PBMCs, taken before ibrutinib treatment. CDR3: CACPRGGGGDEKLFF. In DNA, the CDR3 is TGTGCCTGCCCTAGAGGCGGGGGTGGCGATGAAAAACTGTTTTTT.